These 7 T cell receptor beta chains share one sample of origin, sequenced in a study of shared clonotypes between healthy human individuals (dated by TCRdb to between 2020 and 2021). The method was the immunoSEQ multiplex PCR assay. TCRdb re-hosts the immuneACCESS table, in-frame sequences only. Its copies lack some clones; in the studies checked, an unresolved V gene accounts for under half of them, and the cause for the rest is not known. The sample table records some 2.3 million clones; just over 90% of these occur just once. 0.35% to 0.45% of the sample is in the top ten clones. The sample was naive CD4+ T cells from PBMCs. The cell subset or site label of this sample denotes: CD45RA+ positively selected. The origin of the receptors is a man between 18 and 29 years old in good health. Some clones in this sample may be carry-over from other donors' samples.

This clone was seen just once. Other DNA sequences in this sample translate to the same CDR3. The chain links TRBV5-1 to TRBJ2-1; 7 bases are shared with TRBD2. Trimming took 2 bases from V and 3 from J; bases not matched to a gene: 5. The CDR3 covers 15 residues. Per the germline V gene, CDR1 is SGHRS and CDR2 is YFSETQ. The CDR3 protein is CASSLGLADYNEQFF. In DNA form, the CDR3 reads TGCGCCAGCAGCTTAGGCCTAGCGGACTACAATGAGCAGTTCTTC.

The V call is TRBV5-1, the J call TRBJ2-5; 12 bases match TRBD1. Germline V gene sequence: CDR1 SGHRS, CDR2 YFSETQ. The CDR3 is 16 amino acids. V was clipped by 5 bases and J by 5 bases; unmatched bases: 10. Here the CDR3 reads CASSRSGTGGGETQYF. For the CDR3, the DNA is TGCGCCAGCAGTCGATCCGGGACAGGGGGCGGGGAGACCCAGTACTTC.

This clone came up a few times. CDR3 protein: CASSDRGSNTEAFF. The CDR3, as DNA: TGTGCCAGCAGTGATCGGGGCAGTAACACTGAAGCTTTCTTT. The chain employs TRBV28 and TRBJ1-1; a possible D gene is TRBD1 (5 bases). The CDR3 extends over 14 amino acids. Trimming left V 5 bases short and J 2 bases short, with 12 bases between. Germline V lookup: CDR1 MDHEN, CDR2 SYDVKM.

The chain couples TRBV14 to TRBJ2-5, with D perhaps matching TRBD1 or TRBD2 (6 bases each). Germline CDR1 and CDR2: SGHDN and FVKESK. The V end lost 1 base, the J end lost 7 bases, and 16 bases lay between the germline ends. This CDR3 contains 15 residues. CDR3: CASSQASRGGGTQYF. CDR3 nucleotide sequence: TGTGCCAGCAGCCAAGCCAGCAGAGGGGGAGGGACCCAGTACTTC. The variable domain in full, with the rest retrieved from reference TRBV14 and TRBJ2-5, is EAGVTQFPSHSVIEKGQTVTLRCDPISGHDNLYWYRRVMGKEIKFLLHFVKESKQDESGMPNNRFLAERTGGTYSTLKVQPAELEDSGVYFCASSQASRGGGTQYFGPGTRLLVL.

As for this clone: Distinct nucleotide sequences in the sample also encode this CDR3. V gene TRBV7-3 combines with J gene TRBJ2-5; unclear D gene. V dropped 4 bases and J dropped 4 bases, with 4 bases sitting between them. The V gene's germline CDR1 is SGHTA and CDR2 FQGTGA. CDR3 size: 11 residues. The CDR3 sequence: CASSSGETQYF. The DNA of the CDR3 is TGTGCCAGCAGCTCCGGAGAGACCCAGTACTTC.

The CDR3 nucleotides are TGTGCCAGCACCACCCTACGGGGCGGGGTGGGGAATGAGCAGTTCTTC. It specifies CASTTLRGGVGNEQFF. The V call is TRBV11-2, the J call TRBJ2-1, with D maybe TRBD2 (6 bases). This CDR3 has 16 residues. CDR1 SGHAT and CDR2 FQNNGV come from the germline V gene. Between the trimmed V and J ends, which lost 7 bases and 7 bases, there was a span of 23 bases. Together with reference TRBV11-2 and TRBJ2-1, the CDR3 gives the full variable domain: EAGVAQSPRYKIIEKRQSVAFWCNPISGHATLYWYQQILGQGPKLLIQFQNNGVVDDSQLPKDRFSAERLKGVDSTLKIQPAKLEDSAVYLCASTTLRGGVGNEQFFGPGTRLTVL.

A note on this clone: The junction differs from germline at one of its ends, possibly a read error. The rearrangement joins TRBV28 to TRBJ2-3; no firm D call. This CDR3 has 13 residues. Germline V lookup: CDR1 MDHEN, CDR2 SYDVKM. CDR3 sequence reads: CASSLRVPVNLLF. The CDR3 DNA sequence: TGTGCCAGCAGTTTACGAGTGCCAGTGAATCTCCTTTTT. Variable domain in full (rest from reference TRBV28 and TRBJ2-3): DVKVTQSSRYLVKRTGEKVFLECVQDMDHENMFWYRQDPGLGLRLIYFSYDVKMKEKGDIPEGYSVSREKKERFSLILESASTNQTSMYLCASSLRVPVNLLFGPGTRLTVL.